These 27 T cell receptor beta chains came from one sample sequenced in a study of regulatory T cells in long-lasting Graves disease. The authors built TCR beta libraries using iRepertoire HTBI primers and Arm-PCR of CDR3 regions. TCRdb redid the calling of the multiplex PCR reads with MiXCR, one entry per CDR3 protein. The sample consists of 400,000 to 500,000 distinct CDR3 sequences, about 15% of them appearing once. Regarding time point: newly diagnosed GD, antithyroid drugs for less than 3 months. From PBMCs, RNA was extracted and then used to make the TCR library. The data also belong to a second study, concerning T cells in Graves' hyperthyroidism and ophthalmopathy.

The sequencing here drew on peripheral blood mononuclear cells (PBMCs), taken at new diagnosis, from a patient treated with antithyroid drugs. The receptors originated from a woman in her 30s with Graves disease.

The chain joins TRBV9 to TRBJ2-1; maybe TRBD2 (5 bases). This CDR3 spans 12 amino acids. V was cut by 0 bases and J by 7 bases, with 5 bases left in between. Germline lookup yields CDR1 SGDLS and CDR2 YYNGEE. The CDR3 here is CASSVAGNEQFF. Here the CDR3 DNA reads TGTGCCAGCAGCGTAGCGGGGAATGAGCAGTTCTTC.

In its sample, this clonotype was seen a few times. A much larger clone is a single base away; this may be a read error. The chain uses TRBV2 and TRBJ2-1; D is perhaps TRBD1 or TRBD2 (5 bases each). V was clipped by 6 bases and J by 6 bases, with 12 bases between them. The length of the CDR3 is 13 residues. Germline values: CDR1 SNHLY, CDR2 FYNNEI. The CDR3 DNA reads TGTGCCAGCAGCCTTACTAGGGGCAATGAGCAGTTCTTC. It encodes CASSLTRGNEQFF.

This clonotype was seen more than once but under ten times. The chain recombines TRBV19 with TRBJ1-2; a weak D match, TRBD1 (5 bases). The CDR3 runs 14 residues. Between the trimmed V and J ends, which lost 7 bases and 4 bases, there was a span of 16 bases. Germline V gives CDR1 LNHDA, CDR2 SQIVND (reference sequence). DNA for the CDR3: TGTGCCAGTAAAACAGGACGCTATACCTATGGCTACACCTTC. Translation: CASKTGRYTYGYTF.

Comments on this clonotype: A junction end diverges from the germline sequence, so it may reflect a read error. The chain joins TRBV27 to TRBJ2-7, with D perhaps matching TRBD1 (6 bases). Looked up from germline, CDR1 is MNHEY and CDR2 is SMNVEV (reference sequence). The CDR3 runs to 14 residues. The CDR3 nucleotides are TGTGCCAGCAGTAGACCCCCGGACAGATACGAGCGGTACTTC. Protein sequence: CASSRPPDRYERYF.

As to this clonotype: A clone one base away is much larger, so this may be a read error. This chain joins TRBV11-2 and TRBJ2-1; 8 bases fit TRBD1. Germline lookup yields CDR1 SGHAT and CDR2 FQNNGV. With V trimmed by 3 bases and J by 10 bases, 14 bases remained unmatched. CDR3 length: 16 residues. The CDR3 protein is CASSLWMGQGAGEQFF. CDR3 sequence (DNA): TGTGCCAGCAGCTTGTGGATGGGTCAGGGGGCAGGCGAGCAGTTCTTC.

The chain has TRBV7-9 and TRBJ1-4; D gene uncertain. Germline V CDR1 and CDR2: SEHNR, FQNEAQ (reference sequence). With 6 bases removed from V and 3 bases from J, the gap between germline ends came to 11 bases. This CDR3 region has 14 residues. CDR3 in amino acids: CASSPDKPNEKLFF. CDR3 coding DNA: TGTGCCAGCAGTCCCGACAAACCTAATGAAAAACTGTTTTTT.

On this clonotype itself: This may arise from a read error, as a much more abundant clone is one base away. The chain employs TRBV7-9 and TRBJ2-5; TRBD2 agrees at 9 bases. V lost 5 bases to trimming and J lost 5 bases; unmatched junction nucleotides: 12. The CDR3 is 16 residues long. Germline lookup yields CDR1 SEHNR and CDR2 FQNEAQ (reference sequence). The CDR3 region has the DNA TGTGCCAGCAGCGAGGTAGCGGGAGCGAAGGGGGAGACCCAGTACTTC. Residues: CASSEVAGAKGETQYF.

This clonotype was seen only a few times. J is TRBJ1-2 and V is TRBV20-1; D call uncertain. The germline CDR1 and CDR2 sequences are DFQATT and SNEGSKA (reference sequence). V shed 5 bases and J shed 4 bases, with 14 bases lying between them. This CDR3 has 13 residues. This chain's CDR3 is CSAGLGGPYGYTF. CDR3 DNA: TGCAGTGCTGGCCTGGGAGGTCCCTATGGCTACACCTTC.

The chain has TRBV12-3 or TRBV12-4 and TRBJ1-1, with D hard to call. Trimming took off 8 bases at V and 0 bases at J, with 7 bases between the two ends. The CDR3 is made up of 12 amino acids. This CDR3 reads CASGYMNTEAFF. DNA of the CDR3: TGTGCCAGCGGATACATGAACACTGAAGCTTTCTTT.

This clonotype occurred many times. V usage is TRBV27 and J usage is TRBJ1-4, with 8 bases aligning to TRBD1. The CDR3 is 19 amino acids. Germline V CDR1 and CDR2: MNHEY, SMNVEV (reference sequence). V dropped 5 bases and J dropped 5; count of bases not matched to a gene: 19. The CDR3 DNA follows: TGTGCCAGCAGTACCACCCCCGGGACAGGTGGTCCGCTGAATGAAAAACTGTTTTTT. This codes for CASSTTPGTGGPLNEKLFF.

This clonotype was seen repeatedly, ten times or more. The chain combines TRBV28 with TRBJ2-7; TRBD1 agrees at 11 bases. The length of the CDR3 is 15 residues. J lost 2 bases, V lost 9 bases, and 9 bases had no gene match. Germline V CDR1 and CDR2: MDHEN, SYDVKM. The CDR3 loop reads CASAGQGGVAYEQYF. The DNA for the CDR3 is TGTGCCAGTGCGGGACAGGGGGGAGTCGCCTACGAGCAGTACTTC. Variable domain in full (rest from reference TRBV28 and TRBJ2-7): DVKVTQSSRYLVKRTGEKVFLECVQDMDHENMFWYRQDPGLGLRLIYFSYDVKMKEKGDIPEGYSVSREKKERFSLILESASTNQTSMYLCASAGQGGVAYEQYFGPGTRLTVT.

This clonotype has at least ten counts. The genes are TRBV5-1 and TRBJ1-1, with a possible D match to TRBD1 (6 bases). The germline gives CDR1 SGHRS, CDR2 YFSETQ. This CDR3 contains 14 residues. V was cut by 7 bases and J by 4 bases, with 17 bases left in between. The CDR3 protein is CASGPQGGPTEAFF. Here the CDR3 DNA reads TGCGCCAGCGGCCCACAGGGAGGCCCCACTGAAGCTTTCTTT.

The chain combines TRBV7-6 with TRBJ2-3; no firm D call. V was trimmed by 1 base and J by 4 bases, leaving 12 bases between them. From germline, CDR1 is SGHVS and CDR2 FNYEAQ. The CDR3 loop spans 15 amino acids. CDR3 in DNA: TGTGCCAGCAGCTTAGGGGCCGCCGTCCCAGATACGCAGTATTTT. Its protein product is CASSLGAAVPDTQYF.

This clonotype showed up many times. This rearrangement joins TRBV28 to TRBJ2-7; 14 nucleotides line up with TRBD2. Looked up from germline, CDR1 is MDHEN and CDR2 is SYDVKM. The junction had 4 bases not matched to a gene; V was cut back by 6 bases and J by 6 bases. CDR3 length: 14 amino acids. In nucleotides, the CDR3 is TGTGCCAGCAGACAGGGACTAGCGGGAGTCGAGCAGTACTTC. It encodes CASRQGLAGVEQYF.

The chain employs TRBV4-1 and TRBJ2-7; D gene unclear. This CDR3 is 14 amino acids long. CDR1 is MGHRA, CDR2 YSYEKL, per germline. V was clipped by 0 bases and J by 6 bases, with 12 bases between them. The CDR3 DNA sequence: TGCGCCAGCAGCCAAGATTTTTACAGCTTCGAGCAGTACTTC. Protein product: CASSQDFYSFEQYF.

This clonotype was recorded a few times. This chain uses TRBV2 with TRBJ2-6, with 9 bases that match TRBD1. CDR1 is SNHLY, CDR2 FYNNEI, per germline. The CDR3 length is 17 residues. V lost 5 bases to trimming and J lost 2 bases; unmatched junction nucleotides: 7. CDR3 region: CASSTGTGSTGANVLTF. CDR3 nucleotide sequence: TGTGCCAGCAGTACCGGGACAGGGAGCACTGGGGCCAACGTCCTGACTTTC.

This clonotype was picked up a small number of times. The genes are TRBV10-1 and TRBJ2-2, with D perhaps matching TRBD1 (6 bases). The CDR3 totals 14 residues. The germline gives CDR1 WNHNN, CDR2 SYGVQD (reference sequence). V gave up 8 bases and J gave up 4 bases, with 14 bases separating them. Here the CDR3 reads CASQDSHSTGELFF. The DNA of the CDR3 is TGCGCCAGCCAGGACAGCCACTCCACCGGGGAGCTGTTTTTT.

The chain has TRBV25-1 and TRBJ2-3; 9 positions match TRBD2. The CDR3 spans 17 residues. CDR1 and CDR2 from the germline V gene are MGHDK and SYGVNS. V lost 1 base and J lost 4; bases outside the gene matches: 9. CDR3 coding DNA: TGTGCCAGCAGTGAATTTGGGGCGGGAGGGCCATCAGATACGCAGTATTTT. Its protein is CASSEFGAGGPSDTQYF.

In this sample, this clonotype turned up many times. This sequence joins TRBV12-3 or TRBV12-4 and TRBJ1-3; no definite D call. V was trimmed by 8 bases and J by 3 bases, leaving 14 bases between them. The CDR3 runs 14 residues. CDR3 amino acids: CASGRSQFGNTIYF. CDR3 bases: TGTGCCAGCGGACGGAGCCAGTTTGGAAACACCATATATTTT.

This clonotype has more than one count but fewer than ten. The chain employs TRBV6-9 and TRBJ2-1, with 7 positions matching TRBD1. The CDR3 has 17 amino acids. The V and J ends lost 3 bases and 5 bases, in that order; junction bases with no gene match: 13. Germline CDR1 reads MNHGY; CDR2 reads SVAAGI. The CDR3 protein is CASSYFSRDRTNNEQFF. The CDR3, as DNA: TGTGCCAGCAGTTACTTTTCCCGGGACAGAACTAACAATGAGCAGTTCTTC.

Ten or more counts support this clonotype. The CDR3 reads CASSLGTFSYEQYF. CDR3 in DNA: TGCGCCAGCAGCTTGGGGACGTTTTCCTACGAGCAGTACTTC. The chain is built from TRBV5-1 and TRBJ2-7; D remains ambiguous. The CDR3 totals 14 residues. The ends were cut back, 0 bases at V and 1 base at J, with 8 bases in the middle. Germline-derived CDR1 and CDR2 are SGHRS and YFSETQ.

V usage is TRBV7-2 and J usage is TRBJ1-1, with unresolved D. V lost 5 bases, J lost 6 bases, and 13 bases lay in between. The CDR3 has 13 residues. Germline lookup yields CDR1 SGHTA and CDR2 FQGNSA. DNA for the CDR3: TGTGCCAGCAGCACCACCGGAGGCTCTGAAGCTTTCTTT. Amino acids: CASSTTGGSEAFF.

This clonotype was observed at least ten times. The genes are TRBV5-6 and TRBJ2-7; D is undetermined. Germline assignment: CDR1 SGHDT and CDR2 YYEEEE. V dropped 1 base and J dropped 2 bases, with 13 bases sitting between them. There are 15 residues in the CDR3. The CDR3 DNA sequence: TGTGCCAGCAGCTTGAATTCGTGGATAACCTACGAGCAGTACTTC. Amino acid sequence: CASSLNSWITYEQYF.

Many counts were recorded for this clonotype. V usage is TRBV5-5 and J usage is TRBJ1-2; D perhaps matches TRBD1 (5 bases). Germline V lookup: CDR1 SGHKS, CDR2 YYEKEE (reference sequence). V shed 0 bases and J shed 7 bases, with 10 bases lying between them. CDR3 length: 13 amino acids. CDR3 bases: TGTGCCAGCAGCTTGGCCAGGGATGGTGGCTACACCTTC. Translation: CASSLARDGGYTF.

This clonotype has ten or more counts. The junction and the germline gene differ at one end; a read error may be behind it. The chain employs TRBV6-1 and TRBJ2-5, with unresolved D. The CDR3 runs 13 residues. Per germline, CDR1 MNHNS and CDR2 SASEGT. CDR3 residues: CASSESARVAGDF. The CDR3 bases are TGTGCCAGCAGTGAATCCGCACGGGTTGCAGGAGACTTC.

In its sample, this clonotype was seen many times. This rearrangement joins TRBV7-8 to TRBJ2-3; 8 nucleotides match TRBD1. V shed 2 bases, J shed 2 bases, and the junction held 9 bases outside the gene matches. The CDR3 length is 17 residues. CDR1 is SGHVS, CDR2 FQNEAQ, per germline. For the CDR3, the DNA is TGTGCCAGCAGCTTAACGGGACAGGTCGGGTCCACAGATACGCAGTATTTT. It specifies CASSLTGQVGSTDTQYF. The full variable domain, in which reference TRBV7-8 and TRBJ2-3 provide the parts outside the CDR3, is GAGVSQSPRYKVAKRGQDVALRCDPISGHVSLFWYQQALGQGPEFLTYFQNEAQLDKSGLPSDRFFAERPEGSVSTLKIQRTQQEDSAVYLCASSLTGQVGSTDTQYFGPGTRLTVL.

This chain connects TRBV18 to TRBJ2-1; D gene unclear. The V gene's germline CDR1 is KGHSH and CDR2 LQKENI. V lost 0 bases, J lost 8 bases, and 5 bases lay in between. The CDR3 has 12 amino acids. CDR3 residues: CASSPPLDEQFF. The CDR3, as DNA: TGTGCCAGCTCACCACCCCTAGATGAGCAGTTCTTC.